This TCR beta chain was sequenced for a study of T cells in Graves' hyperthyroidism and ophthalmopathy. The V end lost 3 bases, the J end lost 0 bases, and 9 bases lay between the germline ends. Per the germline V gene, CDR1 is DFQATT and CDR2 is SNEGSKA (reference sequence). CDR3 size: 14 residues. TCR beta CDR3 regions were amplified from RNA transcripts. The TCR CDR3 was amplified in a first-round RT-PCR using the HTBI primer set. TCRdb re-called the multiplex PCR reads with MiXCR, one entry per CDR3 protein. The table lists around 690,000 distinct CDR3 sequences, 15% to 20% of them singletons. This clonotype was observed many times.

The chain links TRBV20-1 to TRBJ2-1; D gene unclear. The sequence was obtained from a man aged 50 to 60 with Graves' hyperthyroidism. The sample consisted of blood. The DNA of the CDR3 is TGCAGTGCTAGTCAGATAGGCTCCTACAATGAGCAGTTCTTC. Its translation: CSASQIGSYNEQFF.